This T cell receptor (beta chain) was sequenced in a study of blood T cell repertoires in COVID-19. At the level of the study: Acute and convalescent COVID-19 specimens originated in the United States, Italy and Spain.

Data came from immunoSEQ multiplex PCR; TCRdb stores just in-frame clones and leaves some out. The profile shows around 250,000 clones, under 90% of them singletons. Germline trimming cut 5 bases from V and 2 bases from J; bases unmatched to any gene: 4. The CDR3 consists of 14 residues. The germline gives CDR1 SGHAT, CDR2 FQNNGV. The chain combines TRBV11-2 with TRBJ2-7; 9 bases match TRBD1. This receptor was obtained from a human donor in a cohort sampled during active COVID-19. The material sequenced was peripheral blood. CDR3 sequence reads: CASSPGQGPYEQYF. Written as DNA, the CDR3 is TGTGCCAGCAGCCCGGGACAGGGTCCCTACGAGCAGTACTTC.